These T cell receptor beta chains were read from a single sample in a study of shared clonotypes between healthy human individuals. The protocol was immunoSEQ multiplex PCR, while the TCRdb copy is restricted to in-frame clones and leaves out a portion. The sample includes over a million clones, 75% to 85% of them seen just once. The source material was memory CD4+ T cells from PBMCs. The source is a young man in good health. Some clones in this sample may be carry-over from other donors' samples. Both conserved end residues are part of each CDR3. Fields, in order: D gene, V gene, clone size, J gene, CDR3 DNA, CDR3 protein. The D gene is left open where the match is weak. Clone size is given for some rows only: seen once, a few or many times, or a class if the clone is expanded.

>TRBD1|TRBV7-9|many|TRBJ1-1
TGTGCCAGCAGCCCTTGGGGACAGGGGGACACTGAAGCTTTCTTT
CASSPWGQGDTEAFF
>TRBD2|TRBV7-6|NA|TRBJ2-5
TGTGCCAGCAGCCGAAGAGCGGGACCTCAAGAGACCCAGTACTTC
CASSRRAGPQETQYF
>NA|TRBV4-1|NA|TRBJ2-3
TGCGCCAGCAGTCAAGCGCGTGGGACCGATACGCAGTATTTT
CASSQARGTDTQYF
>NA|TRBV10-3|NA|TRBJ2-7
TGTGCCATCAGCCTAGGGGAAGGGGGGGCCTACGAGCAGTACTTC
CAISLGEGGAYEQYF
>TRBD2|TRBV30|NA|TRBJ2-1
TGTGCCTGGAAGCTAGCGGGGTCCTACAATGAGCAGTTCTTC
CAWKLAGSYNEQFF
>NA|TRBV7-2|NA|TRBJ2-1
TGTGCCAGCAGCTTAGCTTGGTGGAATGAGCAGTTCTTC
CASSLAWWNEQFF
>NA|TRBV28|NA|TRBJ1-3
TGTGCCAGCAGGTCCTCCTCTGGAAACACCATATATTTT
CASRSSSGNTIYF
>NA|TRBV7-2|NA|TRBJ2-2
TGTGCCAGCAGCTTTTATAGCAGGGAGCTGTTTTTT
CASSFYSRELFF
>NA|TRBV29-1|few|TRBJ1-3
TGCAGCGTTGGGGTCTACAGTCTCGACTCCTCTGGAAACACCATATATTTT
CSVGVYSLDSSGNTIYF
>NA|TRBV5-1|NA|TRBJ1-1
TGCGCCAGCAGCTTGGAGGGACACCCGAACACTGAAGCTTTCTTT
CASSLEGHPNTEAFF
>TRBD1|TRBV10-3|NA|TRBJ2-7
TGTGCCATCAGTGAGTCCGAACAGGGGAAATACGAGCAGTACTTC
CAISESEQGKYEQYF
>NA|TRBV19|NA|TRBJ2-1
TGTGCCAGTAGTACTGAATATAACTACAATGAGCAGTTCTTC
CASSTEYNYNEQFF
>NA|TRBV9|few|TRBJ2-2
TGTGCCAGCAGCGTAGAGTCGTCCGGGGAGCTGTTTTTT
CASSVESSGELFF
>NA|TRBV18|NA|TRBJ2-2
TGTGCCAGCTCATCGCGGGAATTTGCTACCGGGGAGCTGTTTTTT
CASSSREFATGELFF
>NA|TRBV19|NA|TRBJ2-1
TGTGCCAGTAGTATAGAGGTGAACAGGCAATCCTACAATGAGCAGTTCTTC
CASSIEVNRQSYNEQFF
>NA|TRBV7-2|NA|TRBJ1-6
TGTGCCAGCAGCTTGGAAGCAGGGCTGGGTTCACCCCTCCACTTT
CASSLEAGLGSPLHF
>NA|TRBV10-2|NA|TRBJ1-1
TGCGCCAGCAGTAAGGGTAGCGCTGAAGCTTTCTTT
CASSKGSAEAFF
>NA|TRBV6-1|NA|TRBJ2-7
TGTGCCAGCAGTGAAGGGGGGTACGAGCAGTACTTC
CASSEGGYEQYF
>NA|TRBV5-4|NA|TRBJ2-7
TGTGCCAGCAGCTTAACCGGGACCCACGAGCAGTACTTC
CASSLTGTHEQYF
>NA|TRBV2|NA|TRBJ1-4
TGTGCCAGCGGGTCACAGGGATTGTATGAAAAACTGTTTTTT
CASGSQGLYEKLFF
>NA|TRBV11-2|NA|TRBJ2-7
TGTGCCAGCAGCTTAGAGGTTCAGGGCTGGTACGAGCAGTACTTC
CASSLEVQGWYEQYF
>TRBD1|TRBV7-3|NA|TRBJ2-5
TGTGCCAGCAGCCAGACAGGGGTAGAGACCCAGTACTTC
CASSQTGVETQYF
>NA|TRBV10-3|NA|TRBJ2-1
TGTGCCATCAGTGATAACAGGTACAATGAGCAGTTCTTC
CAISDNRYNEQFF
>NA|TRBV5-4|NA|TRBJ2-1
TGTGCCAGCAGCTTACGAGGGGACATTTACAATGAGCAGTTCTTC
CASSLRGDIYNEQFF
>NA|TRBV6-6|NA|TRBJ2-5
TGTGCCAGCAGCCACAGTTACGATGTGGGCCAAGAGACCCAGTACTTC
CASSHSYDVGQETQYF
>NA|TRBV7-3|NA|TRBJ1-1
TGTGCCAGCAGCGCAAGGGCCGACACTGAAGCTTTCTTT
CASSARADTEAFF
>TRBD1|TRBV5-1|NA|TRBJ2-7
TGCGCCAGCAGCTTGGGGGGACAGTACCCCAACTACGAGCAGTACTTC
CASSLGGQYPNYEQYF
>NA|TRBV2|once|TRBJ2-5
TGTGCCAGCAGTGAAGCGCGGGGAGCCAGAATAGGGACCCAGTACTTC
CASSEARGARIGTQYF
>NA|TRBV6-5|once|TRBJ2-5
TGTGCCAGCAGTGCAGACAGGGAGACCCAGTACTTC
CASSADRETQYF
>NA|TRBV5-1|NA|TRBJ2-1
TGCGCCAGCAGCTTGGGTGGGAGCTCCTACAATGAGCAGTTCTTC
CASSLGGSSYNEQFF
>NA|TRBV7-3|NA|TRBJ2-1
TGTGCCAGCAGCGCACAGGGCGGGGTGATTTACAATGAGCAGTTCTTC
CASSAQGGVIYNEQFF
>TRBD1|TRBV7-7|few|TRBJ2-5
TGTGCCAGCAGCCCGGACAGGGCCAAGACCCAGTACTTC
CASSPDRAKTQYF
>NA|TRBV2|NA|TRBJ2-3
TGTGCCAGCAGTGAACAAATCCACCGAGGGATTGATACGCAGTATTTT
CASSEQIHRGIDTQYF
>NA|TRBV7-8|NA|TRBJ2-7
TGTGCCAGCAGCCCGACTTCCGCCGACTACGAGCAGTACTTC
CASSPTSADYEQYF
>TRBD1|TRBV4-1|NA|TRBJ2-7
TGCGCCAGCAGCCAGCCCCGGGACAGGGGACACGAGCAGTACTTC
CASSQPRDRGHEQYF
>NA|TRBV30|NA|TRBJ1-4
TGTGCCTGGAGACCAACCCCATACAGGAGATCTAATGAAAAACTGTTTTTT
CAWRPTPYRRSNEKLFF
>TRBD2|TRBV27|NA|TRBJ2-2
TGTGCCAGCAGCAAACTAGCGGGAATGACCGGGGAGCTGTTTTTT
CASSKLAGMTGELFF
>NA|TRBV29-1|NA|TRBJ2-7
TGCAGCGTTGGGGAACCTCCCTACGAGCAGTACTTC
CSVGEPPYEQYF
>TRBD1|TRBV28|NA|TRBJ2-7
TGTGCCAGCAGTTTAACGGGACAGGGGGGCGACGAGCAGTACTTC
CASSLTGQGGDEQYF
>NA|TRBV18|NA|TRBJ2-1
TGTGCCAGCTCACCAGGAGCTTGGAATGAGCAGTTCTTC
CASSPGAWNEQFF
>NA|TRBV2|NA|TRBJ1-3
TGTGCCAGCAGTGGGACCTATAGGAACACCATATATTTT
CASSGTYRNTIYF
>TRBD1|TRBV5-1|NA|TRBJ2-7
TGCGCCAGCAGCGGAGGGCGGACAGGGGAAGAGCAGTACTTC
CASSGGRTGEEQYF
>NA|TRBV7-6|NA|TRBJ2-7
TGTGCCAGCAGCACGCAGGGTCGGAACTACGAGCAGTACTTC
CASSTQGRNYEQYF
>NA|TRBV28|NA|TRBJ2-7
TGTGCCAGCAGTCCCAGGGGCTACGAGCAGTACTTC
CASSPRGYEQYF
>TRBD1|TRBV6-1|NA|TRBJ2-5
TGTGCCACCGACAGGGGTAACGGGTACCAAGAGACCCAGTACTTC
CATDRGNGYQETQYF
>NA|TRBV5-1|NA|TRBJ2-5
TGCGCCAGCAGCTTGGAGTCACAAGAGACCCAGTACTTC
CASSLESQETQYF
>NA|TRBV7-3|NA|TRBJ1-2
TGTGCCAGCAGCCCGGGGCAAACGGGTGGCTACACCTTC
CASSPGQTGGYTF
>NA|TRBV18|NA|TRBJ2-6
TGTGCCAGCTCACCACCGAATTCGAGGGGCCTGAGCTCTGGGGCCAACGTCCTGACTTTC
CASSPPNSRGLSSGANVLTF
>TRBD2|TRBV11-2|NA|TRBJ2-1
TGTGCCAGCAGCTCCCGGCTAGCGGCATACAATGAGCAGTTCTTC
CASSSRLAAYNEQFF
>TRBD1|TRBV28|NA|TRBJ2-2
TGTGCCAGCAGAGGACAGGGTGAAGGCGGGGAGCTGTTTTTT
CASRGQGEGGELFF
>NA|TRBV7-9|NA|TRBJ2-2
TGTGCCAGCAGCTTAGAGGCGAACACCGGGGAGCTGTTTTTT
CASSLEANTGELFF
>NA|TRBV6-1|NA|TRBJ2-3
TGTGCCAGCAGTACGAACCGGGGCACAGATACGCAGTATTTT
CASSTNRGTDTQYF
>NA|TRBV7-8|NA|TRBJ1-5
TGTGCCAGCAGCGGCGAGGAGCGTCAGCCCCAGCATTTT
CASSGEERQPQHF
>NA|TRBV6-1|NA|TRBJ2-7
TGTGCCAGCAGTGAAGCGGGACACTTAAACGAGCAGTACTTC
CASSEAGHLNEQYF
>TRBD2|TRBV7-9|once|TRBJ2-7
TGTGCCAGCAGCCTACGGCGGGGGGGGCGCGAGCAGTACTTC
CASSLRRGGREQYF